These 5 T cell receptor beta chains came from one sample sequenced in a study of T cell repertoires in cytomegalovirus infection. Using its own MiXCR run on the reads, TCRdb lists one record per CDR3 protein. The sample has 830,000 or so distinct CDR3 sequences; roughly 33% are singletons. For these receptors, no antigen is known. The input for sequencing was cultured CD8+ T cells from PBMCs, taken from culture after CMV antigen stimulation. All receptors come from a human donor in good health (CMV status not recorded). Some clones in this sample may be carry-over from other donors' samples.

This chain links TRBV6-5 with TRBJ1-1; no clear D gene. CDR3 length equals 15 residues. CDR1 is MNHEY, CDR2 SVGAGI, per germline. Trimming took off 0 bases at V and 6 bases at J, with 14 bases between the two ends. The CDR3 sequence: CASSYSAGRKAEAFF. CDR3 DNA: TGTGCCAGCAGTTACTCCGCGGGAAGGAAGGCTGAAGCTTTCTTT.

This clonotype was seen ten or more times. V and J are TRBV7-9 and TRBJ2-3; D is undetermined. CDR1 is SEHNR and CDR2 is FQNEAQ in the germline V gene (reference sequence). CDR3 size: 12 residues. The V and J ends lost 5 bases and 3 bases respectively, with 6 bases between them. The CDR3 nucleotides read TGTGCCAGCAGCCTATTGACAGATACGCAGTATTTT. Residues: CASSLLTDTQYF.

This clonotype was seen more than once but under ten times. V gene TRBV7-9 combines with J gene TRBJ2-1; TRBD1 agrees at 7 bases. The V gene end was trimmed by 1 base and the J gene end by 2 bases; junction bases not matched to a gene: 5. The CDR3 is made up of 16 amino acids. CDR1 and CDR2 (germline): SEHNR, FQNEAQ (reference sequence). In DNA, the CDR3 is TGTGCCAGCAGCTTAGTAGGACAGGTCCCCTACAATGAGCAGTTCTTC. Residues: CASSLVGQVPYNEQFF.

There are a few counts of this clonotype. The chain is built from TRBV10-3 and TRBJ2-1, with 10 bases aligning to TRBD1. There are 16 residues in the CDR3. Germline V lookup: CDR1 ENHRY, CDR2 SYGVKD. Losses at the gene ends were 2 bases for V and 4 bases for J; bases not matched to a gene: 5. CDR3 protein: CAISEPGQGTYNEQFF. The DNA for the CDR3 is TGTGCCATCAGTGAGCCGGGACAGGGGACATACAATGAGCAGTTCTTC.

This clonotype was recorded many times. The CDR3 bases are TGTGCCAGCAGCTTAGTTGCGGGGGGGCCGGGCAATGAGCAGTTCTTC. As protein: CASSLVAGGPGNEQFF. V is TRBV7-6 and J is TRBJ2-1; TRBD2 matches at 9 bases. Germline CDR1 is SGHVS and CDR2 is FNYEAQ. Trimming took 1 base from V and 6 from J; bases not matched to a gene: 7. CDR3 length: 16 residues.